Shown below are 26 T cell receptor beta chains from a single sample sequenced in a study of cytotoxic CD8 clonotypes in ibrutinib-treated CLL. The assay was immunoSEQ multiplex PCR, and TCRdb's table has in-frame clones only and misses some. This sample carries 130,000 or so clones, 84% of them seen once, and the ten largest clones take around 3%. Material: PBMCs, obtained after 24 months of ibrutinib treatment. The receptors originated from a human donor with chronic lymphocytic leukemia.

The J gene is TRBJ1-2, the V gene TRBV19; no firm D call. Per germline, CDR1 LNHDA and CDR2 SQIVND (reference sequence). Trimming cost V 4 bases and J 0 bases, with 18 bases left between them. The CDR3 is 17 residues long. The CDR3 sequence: CASSSSLRLSSNYGYTF. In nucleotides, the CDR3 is TGTGCCAGTAGTAGTAGTCTCCGATTGTCATCTAACTATGGCTACACCTTC.

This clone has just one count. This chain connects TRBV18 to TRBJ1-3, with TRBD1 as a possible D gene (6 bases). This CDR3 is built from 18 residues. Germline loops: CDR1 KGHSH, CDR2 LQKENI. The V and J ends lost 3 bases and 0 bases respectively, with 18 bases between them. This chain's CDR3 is CASSPLSGGAHSGNTIYF. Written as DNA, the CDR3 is TGTGCCAGCTCACCCCTCAGCGGGGGCGCGCACTCTGGAAACACCATATATTTT.

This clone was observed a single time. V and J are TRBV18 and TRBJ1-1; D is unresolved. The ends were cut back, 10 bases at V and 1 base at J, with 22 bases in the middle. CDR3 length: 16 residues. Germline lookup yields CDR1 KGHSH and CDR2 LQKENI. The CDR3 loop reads CATYMRQQPWNTEAFF. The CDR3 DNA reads TGTGCCACCTACATGCGACAACAGCCCTGGAACACTGAAGCTTTCTTT.

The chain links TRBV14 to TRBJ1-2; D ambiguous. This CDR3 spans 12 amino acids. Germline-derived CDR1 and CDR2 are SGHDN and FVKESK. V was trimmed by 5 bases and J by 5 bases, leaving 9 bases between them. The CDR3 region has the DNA TGTGCCAGCAGCGCCTCAACATATGGCTACACCTTC. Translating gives CASSASTYGYTF.

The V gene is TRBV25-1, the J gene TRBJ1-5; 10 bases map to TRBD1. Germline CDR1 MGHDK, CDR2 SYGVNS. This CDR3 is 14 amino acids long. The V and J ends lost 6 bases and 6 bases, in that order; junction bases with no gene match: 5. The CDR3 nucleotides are TGTGCCAGCAGAGGACAGGGGGGTAGTCAGCCCCAGCATTTT. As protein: CASRGQGGSQPQHF.

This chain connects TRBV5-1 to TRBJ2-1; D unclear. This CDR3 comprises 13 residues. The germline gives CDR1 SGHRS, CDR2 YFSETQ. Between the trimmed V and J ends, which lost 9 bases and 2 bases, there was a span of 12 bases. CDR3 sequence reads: CATTGPAYNEQFF. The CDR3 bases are TGCGCCACCACGGGTCCTGCCTACAATGAGCAGTTCTTC.

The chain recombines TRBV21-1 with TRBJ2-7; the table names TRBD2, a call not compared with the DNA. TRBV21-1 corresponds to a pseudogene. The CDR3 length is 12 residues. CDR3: CASSKARYEQYF. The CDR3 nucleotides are TGTGCCAGCAGCAAAGCACGGTACGAGCAGTACTTC.

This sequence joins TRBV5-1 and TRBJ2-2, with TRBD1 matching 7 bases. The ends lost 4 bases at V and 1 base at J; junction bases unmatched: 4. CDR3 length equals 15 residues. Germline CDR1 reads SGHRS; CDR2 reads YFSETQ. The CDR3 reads CASSNRTGNTGELFF. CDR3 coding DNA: TGCGCCAGCAGCAATCGGACAGGGAACACCGGGGAGCTGTTTTTT.

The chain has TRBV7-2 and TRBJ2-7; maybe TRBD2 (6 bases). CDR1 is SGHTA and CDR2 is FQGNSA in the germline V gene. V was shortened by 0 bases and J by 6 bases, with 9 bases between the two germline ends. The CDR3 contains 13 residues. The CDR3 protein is CASSLAGDSEQYF. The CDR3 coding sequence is TGTGCCAGCAGCTTAGCTGGGGACTCCGAGCAGTACTTC. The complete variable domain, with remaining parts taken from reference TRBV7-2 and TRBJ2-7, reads GAGVSQSPSNKVTEKGKDVELRCDPISGHTALYWYRQSLGQGLEFLIYFQGNSAPDKSGLPSDRFSAERTGGSVSTLTIQRTQQEDSAVYLCASSLAGDSEQYFGPGTRLTVT.

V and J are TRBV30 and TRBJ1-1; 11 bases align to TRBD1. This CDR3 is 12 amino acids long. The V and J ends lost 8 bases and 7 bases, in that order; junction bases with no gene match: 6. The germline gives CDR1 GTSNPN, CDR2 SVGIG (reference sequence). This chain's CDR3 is CAGDRGGYEAFF. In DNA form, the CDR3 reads TGTGCCGGGGACAGGGGGGGATATGAAGCTTTCTTT.

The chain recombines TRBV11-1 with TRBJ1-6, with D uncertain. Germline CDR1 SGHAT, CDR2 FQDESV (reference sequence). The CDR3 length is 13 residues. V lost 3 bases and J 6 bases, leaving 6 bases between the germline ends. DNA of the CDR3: TGTGCCAGCAGCTTGTTTACTAATTCACCCCTCCACTTT. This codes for CASSLFTNSPLHF.

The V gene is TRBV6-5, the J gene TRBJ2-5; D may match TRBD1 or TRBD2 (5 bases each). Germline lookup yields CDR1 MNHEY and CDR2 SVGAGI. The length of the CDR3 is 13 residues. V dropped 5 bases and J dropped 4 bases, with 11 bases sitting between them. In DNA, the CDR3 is TGTGCCAGCAGTACCGGGACCCCAGAGACCCAGTACTTC. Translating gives CASSTGTPETQYF.

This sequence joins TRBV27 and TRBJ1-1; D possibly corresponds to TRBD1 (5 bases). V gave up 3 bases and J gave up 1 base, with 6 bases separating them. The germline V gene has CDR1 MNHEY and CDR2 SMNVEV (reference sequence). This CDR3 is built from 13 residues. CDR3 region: CASSFRANTEAFF. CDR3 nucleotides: TGTGCCAGCAGTTTCAGGGCGAACACTGAAGCTTTCTTT.

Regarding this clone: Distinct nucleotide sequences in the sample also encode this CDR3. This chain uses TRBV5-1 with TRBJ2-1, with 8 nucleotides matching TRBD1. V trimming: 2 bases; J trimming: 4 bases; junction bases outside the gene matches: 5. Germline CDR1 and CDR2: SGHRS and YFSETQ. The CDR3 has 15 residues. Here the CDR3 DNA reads TGCGCCAGCAGCTTCCGGGACAGGAGATACAATGAGCAGTTCTTC. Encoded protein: CASSFRDRRYNEQFF.

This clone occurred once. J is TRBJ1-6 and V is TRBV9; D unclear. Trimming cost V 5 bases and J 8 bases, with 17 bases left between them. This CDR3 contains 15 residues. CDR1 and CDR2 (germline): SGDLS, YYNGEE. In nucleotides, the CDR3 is TGTGCCAGCAGAGCCGTTGAGGATAGGGATTCACCCCTCCACTTT. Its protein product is CASRAVEDRDSPLHF.

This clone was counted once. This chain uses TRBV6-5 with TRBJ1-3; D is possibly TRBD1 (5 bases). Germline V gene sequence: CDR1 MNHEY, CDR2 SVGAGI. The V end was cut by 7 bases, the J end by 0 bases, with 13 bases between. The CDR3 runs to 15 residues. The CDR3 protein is CASKGWGNSGNTIYF. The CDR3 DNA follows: TGTGCCAGCAAGGGGTGGGGCAACTCTGGAAACACCATATATTTT.

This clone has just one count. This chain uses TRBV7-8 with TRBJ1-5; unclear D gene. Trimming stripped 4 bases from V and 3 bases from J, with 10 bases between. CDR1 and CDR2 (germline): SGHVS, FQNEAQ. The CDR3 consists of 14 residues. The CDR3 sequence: CASSSGLVNQPQHF. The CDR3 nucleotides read TGTGCCAGCAGCTCCGGGCTTGTCAATCAGCCCCAGCATTTT.

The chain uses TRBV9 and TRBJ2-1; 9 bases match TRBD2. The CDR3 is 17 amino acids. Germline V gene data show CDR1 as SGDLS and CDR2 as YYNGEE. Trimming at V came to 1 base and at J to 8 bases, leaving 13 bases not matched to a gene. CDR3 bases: TGTGCCAGCAGCGTATCCGCTAGCGGGGCCCGAGGCGATGAGCAGTTCTTC. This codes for CASSVSASGARGDEQFF.

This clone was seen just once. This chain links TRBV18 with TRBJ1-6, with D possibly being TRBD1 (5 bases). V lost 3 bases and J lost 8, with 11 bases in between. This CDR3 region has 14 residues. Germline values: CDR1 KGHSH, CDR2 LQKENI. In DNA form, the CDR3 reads TGTGCCAGCTCACCCGGGGCCGGGGATTCACCCCTCCACTTT. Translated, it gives CASSPGAGDSPLHF.

Here the CDR3 DNA reads TGTGCCAGCGAAGGGGAGGCGGACTATGGCTACACCTTC. Protein product: CASEGEADYGYTF. The chain has TRBV18 and TRBJ1-2; TRBD1 is a possible D gene (5 bases). The CDR3 contains 13 residues. The V and J ends lost 8 bases and 3 bases respectively, with 13 bases between them. Germline CDR1 and CDR2: KGHSH and LQKENI.

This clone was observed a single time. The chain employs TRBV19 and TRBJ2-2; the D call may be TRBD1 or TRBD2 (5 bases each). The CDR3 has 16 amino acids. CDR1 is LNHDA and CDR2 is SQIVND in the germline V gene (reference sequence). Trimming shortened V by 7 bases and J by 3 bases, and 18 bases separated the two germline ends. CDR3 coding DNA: TGTGCCAGTAATCCGAGGGGTTTTTGGGACACCGGGGAGCTGTTTTTT. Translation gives CASNPRGFWDTGELFF.

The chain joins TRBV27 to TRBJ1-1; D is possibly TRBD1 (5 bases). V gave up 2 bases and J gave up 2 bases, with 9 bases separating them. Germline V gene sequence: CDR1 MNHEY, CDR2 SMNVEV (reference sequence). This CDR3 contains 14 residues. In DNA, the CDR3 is TGTGCCAGCAGTTTACGAGGGGTAAACACTGAAGCTTTCTTT. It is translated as CASSLRGVNTEAFF.

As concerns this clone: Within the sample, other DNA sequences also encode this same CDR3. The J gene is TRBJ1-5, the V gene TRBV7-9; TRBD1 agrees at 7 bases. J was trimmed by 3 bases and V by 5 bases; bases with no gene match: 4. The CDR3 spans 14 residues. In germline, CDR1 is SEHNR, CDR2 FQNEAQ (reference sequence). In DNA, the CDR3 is TGTGCCAGCAGCCATACAGGGGTCAATCAGCCCCAGCATTTT. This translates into CASSHTGVNQPQHF.

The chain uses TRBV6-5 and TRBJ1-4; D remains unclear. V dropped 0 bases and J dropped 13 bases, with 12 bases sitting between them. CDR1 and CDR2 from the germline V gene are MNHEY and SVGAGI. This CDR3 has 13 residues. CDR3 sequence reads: CASSYSSAGGLFF. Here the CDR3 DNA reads TGTGCCAGCAGTTACTCGTCAGCCGGAGGACTGTTTTTT.

The CDR3 is CASRPPGYYEECTEAFF. DNA for the CDR3: TGTGCCAGCAGGCCTCCAGGGTATTACGAAGAGTGCACTGAAGCTTTCTTT. The rearrangement joins TRBV12-1 to TRBJ1-1; the table's D call, TRBD1, was not checked against the DNA. TRBV12-1 counts as a pseudogene. The CDR3 is made up of 17 amino acids.

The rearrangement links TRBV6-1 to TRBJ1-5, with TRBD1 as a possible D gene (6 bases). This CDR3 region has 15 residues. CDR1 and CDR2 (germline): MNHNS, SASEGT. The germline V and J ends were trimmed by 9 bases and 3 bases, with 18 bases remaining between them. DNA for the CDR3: TGTGCCAGTGAACAAGGGGGACACCTCAATCAGCCCCAGCATTTT. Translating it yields CASEQGGHLNQPQHF.